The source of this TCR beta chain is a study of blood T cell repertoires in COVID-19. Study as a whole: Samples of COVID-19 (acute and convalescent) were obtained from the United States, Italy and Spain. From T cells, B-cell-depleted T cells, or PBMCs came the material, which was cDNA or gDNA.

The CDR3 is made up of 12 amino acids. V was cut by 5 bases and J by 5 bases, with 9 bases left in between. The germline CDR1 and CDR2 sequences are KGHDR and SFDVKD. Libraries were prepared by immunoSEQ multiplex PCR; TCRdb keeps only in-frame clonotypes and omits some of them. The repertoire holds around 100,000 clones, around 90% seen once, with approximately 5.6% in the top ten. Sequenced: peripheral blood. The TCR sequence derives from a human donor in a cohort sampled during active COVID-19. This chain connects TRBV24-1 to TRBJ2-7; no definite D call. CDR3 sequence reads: CATSGGSDEQYF. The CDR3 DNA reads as TGTGCCACCAGTGGAGGTTCGGACGAGCAGTACTTC.